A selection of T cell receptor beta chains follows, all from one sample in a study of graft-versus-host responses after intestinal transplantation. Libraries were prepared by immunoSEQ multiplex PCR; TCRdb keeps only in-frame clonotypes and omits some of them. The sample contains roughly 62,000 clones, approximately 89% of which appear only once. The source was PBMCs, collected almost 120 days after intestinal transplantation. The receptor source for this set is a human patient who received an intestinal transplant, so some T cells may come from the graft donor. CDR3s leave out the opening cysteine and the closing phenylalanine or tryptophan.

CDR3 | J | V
ASSLARTNEQF | TRBJ2-1 | TRBV7-9
ASSPLRDRLGNEQF | TRBJ2-1 | TRBV14
ASSFDRNTGELF | TRBJ2-2 | TRBV5-1
ASSSPGTAQY | TRBJ2-4 | TRBV28
ASSLRYEQY | TRBJ2-7 | TRBV28
ASSTGTSGGSAGELF | TRBJ2-2 | TRBV5-1
ASSIVTGSEYIQY | TRBJ2-4 | TRBV19
ASSIAVTGPSYEQY | TRBJ2-7 | TRBV19
ATGQYNEQF | TRBJ2-1 | TRBV6-6
ASSHTGTGENSPLH | TRBJ1-6 | TRBV18
ASSYDSSGSYNEQF | TRBJ2-1 | TRBV11-3
ASSSGQGEGYT | TRBJ1-2 | TRBV28
ASNPKPNEKLF | TRBJ1-4 | TRBV2
ASSLVSYEQY | TRBJ2-7 | TRBV13
AISDTRGTNYGYT | TRBJ1-2 | TRBV10-3
ASSYRPSGLLTTDTQY | TRBJ2-3 | TRBV7-2
ASSRRTSPAYNEQF | TRBJ2-1 | TRBV5-5
ASSDRTGGTDTQY | TRBJ2-3 | TRBV5-4
ASSPLRIEQY | TRBJ2-7 | TRBV28
ASSQTSGGHRETQY | TRBJ2-5 | TRBV5-4
ASQSGTTYNEQF | TRBJ2-1 | TRBV6-5
ASSQDISGGAYNEQF | TRBJ2-1 | TRBV4-1
ASSLSTSGDSTDTQY | TRBJ2-3 | TRBV13
ASSQSGASYEQY | TRBJ2-7 | TRBV4-1
ASSFRGANVLT | TRBJ2-6 | TRBV27
ASSPSSGEQY | TRBJ2-7 | TRBV7-9
ASSDSEGQGHEQF | TRBJ2-1 | TRBV6-4
ASSRGGAGGPTYTDTQY | TRBJ2-3 | TRBV4-1
ASSPLWDRAKPKPTYEQY | . | TRBV18
ASAPGQAPEQY | TRBJ2-7 | TRBV9
ASSPGTGGNQPQH | TRBJ1-5 | TRBV5-1
ASRGQGADQPQH | TRBJ1-5 | TRBV7-9
ASSLVYKGAGTEAF | TRBJ1-1 | TRBV11-3
AISPGGATDTQY | TRBJ2-3 | TRBV10-3
ASSVDVKGNEQF | TRBJ2-1 | TRBV9
ASSHPFTTGSNTEAF | TRBJ1-1 | TRBV4-2
ASMASGATYNEQF | TRBJ2-1 | TRBV28
ASSLPARLGAGEYEQY | TRBJ2-7 | TRBV28
ASSDTLGGGTQY | TRBJ2-5 | TRBV4-2
ASAGVVWSLGKLF | TRBJ1-4 | TRBV19
ASSRDRENEKLF | TRBJ1-4 | TRBV6-5
ASSHLYHEQF | TRBJ2-1 | TRBV4-1
ASSFLRDRVKKLF | TRBJ1-4 | TRBV28
ASSLLAGEETQY | TRBJ2-5 | TRBV5-4
ASTLTGTGAYEQY | TRBJ2-7 | TRBV28
ASSYAYYFRDRGTYEQY | TRBJ2-7 | TRBV21-1
ASSQSLAGWGAYEQY | TRBJ2-7 | TRBV23-1
ASSRRDFSNQPQH | TRBJ1-5 | TRBV7-8
ARGLAPVTDTQY | TRBJ2-3 | TRBV11-1
ASSLSNEQF | TRBJ2-1 | TRBV2
ACGQGNIQY | TRBJ2-4 | TRBV19
ASSLTGSGTEAF | TRBJ1-1 | TRBV27
ASRGVRVKDPRATGANVLT | TRBJ2-6 | TRBV28